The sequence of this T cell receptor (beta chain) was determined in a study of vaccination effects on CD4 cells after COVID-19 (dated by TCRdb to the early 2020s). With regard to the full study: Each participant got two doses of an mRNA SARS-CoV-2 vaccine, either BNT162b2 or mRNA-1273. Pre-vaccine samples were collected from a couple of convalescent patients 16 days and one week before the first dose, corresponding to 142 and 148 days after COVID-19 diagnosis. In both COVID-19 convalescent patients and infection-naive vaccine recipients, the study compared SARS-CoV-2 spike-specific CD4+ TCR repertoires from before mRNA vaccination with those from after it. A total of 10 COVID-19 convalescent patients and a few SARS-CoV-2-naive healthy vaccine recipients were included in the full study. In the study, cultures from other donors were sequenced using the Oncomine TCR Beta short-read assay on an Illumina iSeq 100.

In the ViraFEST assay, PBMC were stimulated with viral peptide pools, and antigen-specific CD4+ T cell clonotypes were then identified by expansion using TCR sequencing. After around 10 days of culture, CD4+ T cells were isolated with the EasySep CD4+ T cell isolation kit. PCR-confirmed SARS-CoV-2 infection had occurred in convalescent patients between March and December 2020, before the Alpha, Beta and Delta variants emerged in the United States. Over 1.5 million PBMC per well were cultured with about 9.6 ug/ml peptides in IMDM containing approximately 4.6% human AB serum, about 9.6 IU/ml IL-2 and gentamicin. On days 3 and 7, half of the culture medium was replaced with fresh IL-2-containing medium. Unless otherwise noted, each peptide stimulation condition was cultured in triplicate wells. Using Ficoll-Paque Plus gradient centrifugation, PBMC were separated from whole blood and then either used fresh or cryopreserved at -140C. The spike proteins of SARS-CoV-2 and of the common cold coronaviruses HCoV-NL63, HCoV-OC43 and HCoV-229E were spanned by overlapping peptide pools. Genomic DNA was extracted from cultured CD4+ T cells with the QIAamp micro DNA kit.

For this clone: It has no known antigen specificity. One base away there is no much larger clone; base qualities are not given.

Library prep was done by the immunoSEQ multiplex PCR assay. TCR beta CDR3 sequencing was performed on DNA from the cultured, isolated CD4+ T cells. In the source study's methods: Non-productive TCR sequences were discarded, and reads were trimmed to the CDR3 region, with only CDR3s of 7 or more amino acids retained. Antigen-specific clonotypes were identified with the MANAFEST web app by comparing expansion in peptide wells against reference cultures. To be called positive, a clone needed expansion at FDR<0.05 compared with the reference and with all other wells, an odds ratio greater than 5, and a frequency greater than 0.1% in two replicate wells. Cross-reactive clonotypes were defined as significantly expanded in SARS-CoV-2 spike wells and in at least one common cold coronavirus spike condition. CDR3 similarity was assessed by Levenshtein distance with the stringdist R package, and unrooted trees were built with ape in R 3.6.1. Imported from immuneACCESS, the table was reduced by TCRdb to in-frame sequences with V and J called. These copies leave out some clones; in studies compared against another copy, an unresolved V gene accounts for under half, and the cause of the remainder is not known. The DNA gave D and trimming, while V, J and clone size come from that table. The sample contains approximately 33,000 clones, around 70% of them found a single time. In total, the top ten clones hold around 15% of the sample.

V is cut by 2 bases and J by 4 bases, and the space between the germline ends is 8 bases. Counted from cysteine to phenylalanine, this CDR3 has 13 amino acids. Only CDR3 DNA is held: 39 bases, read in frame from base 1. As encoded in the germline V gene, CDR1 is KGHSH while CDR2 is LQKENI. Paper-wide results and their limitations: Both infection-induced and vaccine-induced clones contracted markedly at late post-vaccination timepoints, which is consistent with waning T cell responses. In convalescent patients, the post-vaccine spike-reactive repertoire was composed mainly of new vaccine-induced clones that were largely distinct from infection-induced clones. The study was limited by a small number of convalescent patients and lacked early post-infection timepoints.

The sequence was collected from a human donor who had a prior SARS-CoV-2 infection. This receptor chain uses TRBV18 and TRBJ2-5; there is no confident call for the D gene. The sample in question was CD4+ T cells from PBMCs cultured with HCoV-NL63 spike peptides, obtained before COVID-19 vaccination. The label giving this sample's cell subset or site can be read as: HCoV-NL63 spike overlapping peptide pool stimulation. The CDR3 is CASSPGFGETQYF. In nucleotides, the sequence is TGTGCCAGCTCACCAGGGTTCGGAGAGACCCAGTACTTC.